What follows are 30 T cell receptor beta chains derived from one specimen sequenced in a study of blood T cell repertoires in COVID-19. Libraries were prepared by immunoSEQ multiplex PCR; TCRdb keeps only in-frame clonotypes and omits some of them. The profile shows around 78,000 clones, 88% of them singletons. Sequencing input: peripheral blood. The receptors were sampled from a human donor in a cohort sampled during active COVID-19.

In this sample, this clone turned up a few times. The chain carries TRBV2 and TRBJ1-5, with D perhaps matching TRBD1 (6 bases). The CDR3 is 14 amino acids. V lost 6 bases and J 4 bases, leaving 13 bases between the germline ends. CDR1 SNHLY and CDR2 FYNNEI come from the germline V gene. The CDR3 region has the DNA TGTGCCAGCAGGAAGGAAAGGGGGAATCAGCCCCAGCATTTT. Translated, it gives CASRKERGNQPQHF. The entire variable domain, with the rest obtained from reference TRBV2 and TRBJ1-5, is as follows: EPEVTQTPSHQVTQMGQEVILRCVPISNHLYFYWYRQILGQKVEFLVSFYNNEISEKSEIFDDQFSVERPDGSNFTLKIRSTKLEDSAMYFCASRKERGNQPQHFGDGTRLSIL.

The chain employs TRBV11-3 and TRBJ2-2; D remains unclear. The CDR3 length is 16 residues. CDR1 is SGHNT, CDR2 YENEEA, per germline. V dropped 0 bases and J dropped 6 bases, with 14 bases sitting between them. The CDR3 DNA is TGTGCCAGCAGCTTAGATCCGGCAGGATATGCCGGGGAGCTGTTTTTT. Translated: CASSLDPAGYAGELFF.

This clone has just a few counts. The chain links TRBV6-5 to TRBJ1-5, with D possibly being TRBD1 (6 bases). V lost 5 bases, J lost 4 bases, and 9 bases lay in between. The CDR3 length is 13 residues. Per germline, CDR1 MNHEY and CDR2 SVGAGI. The CDR3 region has the DNA TGTGCCAGCAGTCAGGGGCGGAATCAGCCCCAGCATTTT. It specifies CASSQGRNQPQHF.

This rearrangement joins TRBV19 to TRBJ1-1; no clear D gene. V lost 4 bases and J lost 6, with 18 bases in between. The CDR3 runs to 15 residues. CDR1 and CDR2 (germline): LNHDA, SQIVND (reference sequence). CDR3 DNA: TGTGCCAGTAGTACCTTAGGAGGCGTTGGAGCTGAAGCTTTCTTT. This encodes CASSTLGGVGAEAFF.

CDR3 amino acids: CASSPGQGRQETQYF. CDR3 sequence (DNA): TGCGCCAGCAGCCCAGGACAGGGAAGGCAAGAGACCCAGTACTTC. The V call is TRBV5-1, the J call TRBJ2-5; TRBD1 matches at 8 bases. J lost 2 bases, V lost 4 bases, and 7 bases had no gene match. The CDR3 totals 15 residues. The germline V gene has CDR1 SGHRS and CDR2 YFSETQ.

The gene calls are TRBV24-1 and TRBJ2-5; 14 bases fit TRBD2. CDR3 length equals 16 residues. The V gene end was trimmed by 4 bases and the J gene end by 3 bases; junction bases not matched to a gene: 3. CDR1 KGHDR and CDR2 SFDVKD come from the germline V gene. The CDR3 protein is CATSDPGLAGEETQYF. The CDR3 DNA reads as TGTGCCACCAGTGACCCGGGACTAGCGGGGGAAGAGACCCAGTACTTC.

The rearrangement joins TRBV2 to TRBJ2-3; 10 bases match TRBD1. CDR3 size: 14 residues. CDR1 is SNHLY, CDR2 FYNNEI, per germline. The V and J ends lost 6 bases and 4 bases, in that order; junction bases with no gene match: 4. The chain's CDR3 is CASSRDRGSDTQYF. The CDR3 DNA follows: TGTGCCAGCAGCCGGGACAGGGGTTCAGATACGCAGTATTTT.

V is TRBV12-3 or TRBV12-4 and J is TRBJ2-7; 7 positions match TRBD1. The length of the CDR3 is 13 residues. Trimming removed 3 bases from V and 7 bases from J; junction bases left unmatched: 6. CDR3 sequence reads: CASSFTGVGEQYF. CDR3 DNA: TGTGCCAGCAGTTTCACAGGGGTTGGGGAGCAGTACTTC.

This clone was recorded only once. The rearrangement links TRBV6-5 to TRBJ2-3, with D possibly TRBD2 on 5 matching bases. V gave up 5 bases and J gave up 2 bases, with 8 bases separating them. CDR1 and CDR2 (germline): MNHEY, SVGAGI. This CDR3 is built from 13 residues. CDR3 DNA sequence: TGTGCCAGCAGTAGCCGGGACACAGATACGCAGTATTTT. Encoded protein: CASSSRDTDTQYF.

The count of this clone is one. The V gene is TRBV5-5, the J gene TRBJ2-3; 11 bases agree with TRBD1. The germline V gene encodes CDR1 SGHKS and CDR2 YYEKEE (reference sequence). V lost 7 bases and J lost 3; bases outside the gene matches: 4. This CDR3 is built from 14 residues. DNA of the CDR3: TGTGCCAGCTGGGGGACAGGGGGAACAGATACGCAGTATTTT. Translating it yields CASWGTGGTDTQYF.

J is TRBJ1-2 and V is TRBV14, with D unclear. The V and J ends lost 1 base and 2 bases respectively, with 5 bases between them. Germline CDR1 and CDR2: SGHDN and FVKESK. This CDR3 is 13 amino acids long. CDR3 sequence (DNA): TGTGCCAGCAGCCAAGTGTCAAACTATGGCTACACCTTC. It is translated as CASSQVSNYGYTF.

CDR3 sequence: CASSGGSQETQYF. The CDR3 nucleotides read TGTGCCAGTAGCGGGGGATCCCAAGAGACCCAGTACTTC. The rearrangement links TRBV19 to TRBJ2-5, with a weak D call TRBD2 (6 bases). There are 13 residues in the CDR3. CDR1 and CDR2 from the germline V gene are LNHDA and SQIVND (reference sequence). V dropped 6 bases and J dropped 1 base, with 9 bases sitting between them.

This chain uses TRBV9 with TRBJ2-7, with 8 bases aligning to TRBD2. The J segment lost 6 bases and the V segment lost 0 bases, leaving 11 bases of the junction unmatched. This CDR3 spans 16 amino acids. CDR1 and CDR2 (germline): SGDLS, YYNGEE. CDR3 DNA sequence: TGTGCCAGCAGCGTAGAACCAGCCGGGGGGGGCCGCGAGCAGTACTTC. It codes for CASSVEPAGGGREQYF.

The chain uses TRBV28 and TRBJ2-1; 8 positions match TRBD2. This CDR3 spans 17 amino acids. V lost 3 bases, J lost 6 bases, and 13 bases stayed unmatched. Per the germline V gene, CDR1 is MDHEN and CDR2 is SYDVKM. CDR3: CASSFLGLASGLNEQFF. CDR3 nucleotides: TGTGCCAGCAGTTTCCTTGGTTTGGCTAGCGGGCTCAATGAGCAGTTCTTC.

The V call is TRBV3-1 (or the pseudogene TRBV3-2), the J call TRBJ2-1; 8 bases line up with TRBD2. Germline CDR1 is LGHDT and CDR2 is YNNKEL (reference sequence). The junction had 5 bases not matched to a gene; V was cut back by 4 bases and J by 3 bases. The CDR3 extends over 15 amino acids. This CDR3 reads CASSPQGLDYNEQFF. Here the CDR3 DNA reads TGTGCCAGCAGCCCGCAGGGACTAGACTACAATGAGCAGTTCTTC.

This chain connects TRBV3-1 (or the pseudogene TRBV3-2) to TRBJ2-7, with TRBD2 identical over 12 bases. With V trimmed by 5 bases and J by 7 bases, 9 bases remained unmatched. The CDR3 contains 15 residues. Germline-derived CDR1 and CDR2 are LGHDT and YNNKEL (reference sequence). This chain's CDR3 is CASSTGLAGSGEQYF. CDR3 bases: TGTGCCAGCAGCACAGGACTAGCGGGAAGTGGAGAGCAGTACTTC.

V gene TRBV20-1 combines with J gene TRBJ2-3, with 11 bases identical to TRBD2. This CDR3 is built from 17 residues. V was clipped by 3 bases and J by 0 bases; unmatched bases: 8. CDR1 and CDR2 from the germline V gene are DFQATT and SNEGSKA (reference sequence). Here the CDR3 DNA reads TGCAGTGCTAGTGGGCTAGCGGGGGGCGCTAGCACAGATACGCAGTATTTT. Translated: CSASGLAGGASTDTQYF.

This clone turned up a few times. The chain has TRBV5-1 and TRBJ2-7, with D perhaps matching TRBD2 (5 bases). CDR1 and CDR2 from the germline V gene are SGHRS and YFSETQ. The CDR3 runs to 15 residues. The V gene lost 4 bases and the J gene lost 5 bases, with 19 bases spanning the gap. The CDR3 loop is CASSAGAGFVDEQYF. In nucleotides, the CDR3 is TGCGCCAGCAGCGCGGGTGCAGGATTCGTCGACGAGCAGTACTTC.

V is TRBV19 and J is TRBJ2-7; tentatively, D is TRBD1 (5 bases). The CDR3 runs 15 residues. CDR1 and CDR2 from the germline V gene are LNHDA and SQIVND (reference sequence). The ends were cut back, 1 base at V and 4 bases at J, with 14 bases in the middle. In DNA, the CDR3 is TGTGCCAGTAGTATAGGGGCAGGGCCCTATTACGAGCAGTACTTC. Residues: CASSIGAGPYYEQYF.

This rearrangement joins TRBV6-2 or TRBV6-3 to TRBJ2-5, with D possibly TRBD1 on 7 matching bases. The V gene's germline CDR1 is MNHEY and CDR2 SVGEGT. V was cut by 2 bases and J by 7 bases, with 14 bases left in between. The length of the CDR3 is 14 residues. CDR3 DNA sequence: TGTGCCAGCAGTTACCGGACCCAGGGGGGGACCCAGTACTTC. It translates to CASSYRTQGGTQYF.

This clone is a singleton in its sample. The V gene is TRBV28, the J gene TRBJ1-5, with D perhaps matching TRBD1 (5 bases). Germline V gene sequence: CDR1 MDHEN, CDR2 SYDVKM. The germline V and J ends were trimmed by 3 bases and 6 bases, with 12 bases remaining between them. The CDR3 length is 14 residues. CDR3 protein: CASSFGGYAQPQHF. CDR3 in DNA: TGTGCCAGCAGTTTTGGGGGGTACGCTCAGCCCCAGCATTTT.

The genes are TRBV7-9 and TRBJ2-7, with 8 bases matching TRBD1. The CDR3 spans 14 residues. J lost 4 bases, V lost 5 bases, and 7 bases had no gene match. Per germline, CDR1 SEHNR and CDR2 FQNEAQ (reference sequence). Written as DNA, the CDR3 is TGTGCCAGCAGCAGCAGGGGGCTATTTTACGAGCAGTACTTC. Protein: CASSSRGLFYEQYF.

This chain connects TRBV3-1 (or the pseudogene TRBV3-2) to TRBJ2-2, with 8 bases identical to TRBD1. V lost 3 bases and J lost 5; bases outside the gene matches: 8. The CDR3 sequence is 16 residues long. Germline V lookup: CDR1 LGHDT, CDR2 YNNKEL (reference sequence). The CDR3 DNA sequence: TGTGCCAGCAGCCACTTGACAGGGGTCGGTACCGGGGAGCTGTTTTTT. It yields the protein CASSHLTGVGTGELFF.

The CDR3 DNA sequence: TGTGCCAGCAGTACCGCCGGGACAGGGAAACCCTACGAGCAGTACTTC. This encodes CASSTAGTGKPYEQYF. V gene TRBV6-2 or TRBV6-3 combines with J gene TRBJ2-7, with 9 bases identical to TRBD1. The ends lost 5 bases at V and 2 bases at J; junction bases unmatched: 10. Germline CDR1 and CDR2: MNHEY and SVGEGT. The CDR3 contains 16 residues.

V gene TRBV5-5 combines with J gene TRBJ2-7, with 9 bases fitting TRBD1. The J segment lost 3 bases and the V segment lost 4 bases, leaving 5 bases of the junction unmatched. The CDR3 has 14 amino acids. Germline lookup yields CDR1 SGHKS and CDR2 YYEKEE (reference sequence). CDR3 in DNA: TGTGCCAGCAGCCTGGGACAGGGCCGCTACGAGCAGTACTTC. This sequence encodes CASSLGQGRYEQYF.

The chain has TRBV19 and TRBJ1-1; D gene uncertain. Germline lookup yields CDR1 LNHDA and CDR2 SQIVND (reference sequence). Trimming cost V 3 bases and J 1 base, with 6 bases left between them. The CDR3 contains 13 residues. In DNA form, the CDR3 reads TGTGCCAGTAGTATCGCGAGGAACACTGAAGCTTTCTTT. Translating it yields CASSIARNTEAFF.

A note on this clone: The sample holds other DNA sequences that translate to the same CDR3. This rearrangement joins TRBV9 to TRBJ1-5, with D possibly matching TRBD1 (5 bases). Trimming pared 0 bases from V and 0 bases from J, leaving 7 bases between. Germline V lookup: CDR1 SGDLS, CDR2 YYNGEE. The CDR3 totals 15 residues. This chain's CDR3 is CASSVGRDSNQPQHF. The CDR3, as DNA: TGTGCCAGCAGCGTAGGCAGGGATAGCAATCAGCCCCAGCATTTT.

This clone was seen only a few times. This sequence joins TRBV7-2 and TRBJ1-5; perhaps TRBD1 as D (6 bases). V was trimmed by 5 bases and J by 7 bases, leaving 12 bases between them. CDR1 is SGHTA, CDR2 FQGNSA, per germline. This CDR3 spans 13 amino acids. The DNA of the CDR3 is TGTGCCAGCAGCGACAGGTCGGGGCAGCCCCAGCATTTT. The encoded protein is CASSDRSGQPQHF. The whole variable domain, filled in from reference TRBV7-2 and TRBJ1-5, reads GAGVSQSPSNKVTEKGKDVELRCDPISGHTALYWYRQSLGQGLEFLIYFQGNSAPDKSGLPSDRFSAERTGGSVSTLTIQRTQQEDSAVYLCASSDRSGQPQHFGDGTRLSIL.

The J gene is TRBJ2-1, the V gene TRBV5-1; TRBD2 matches at 9 bases. The CDR3 is 15 amino acids. Germline lookup yields CDR1 SGHRS and CDR2 YFSETQ. V shed 1 base and J 7 bases; nucleotides not matched to a gene: 6. The CDR3 bases are TGCGCCAGCAGCTTGTCTGGCGGGAGGGCTAATGAGCAGTTCTTC. It encodes CASSLSGGRANEQFF. Based on the CDR3 plus reference TRBV5-1 and TRBJ2-1, the full variable domain is KAGVTQTPRYLIKTRGQQVTLSCSPISGHRSVSWYQQTPGQGLQFLFEYFSETQRNKGNFPGRFSGRQFSNSRSEMNVSTLELGDSALYLCASSLSGGRANEQFFGPGTRLTVL.

The chain links TRBV29-1 to TRBJ2-3; D may be TRBD2 (5 bases). Germline values: CDR1 SQVTM, CDR2 ANQGSEA. With 2 bases removed from V and 3 bases from J, the gap between germline ends came to 12 bases. The CDR3 runs 14 residues. CDR3 DNA sequence: TGCAGCGTTGAACGGGGAGAGGCGACAGATACGCAGTATTTT. It codes for CSVERGEATDTQYF.